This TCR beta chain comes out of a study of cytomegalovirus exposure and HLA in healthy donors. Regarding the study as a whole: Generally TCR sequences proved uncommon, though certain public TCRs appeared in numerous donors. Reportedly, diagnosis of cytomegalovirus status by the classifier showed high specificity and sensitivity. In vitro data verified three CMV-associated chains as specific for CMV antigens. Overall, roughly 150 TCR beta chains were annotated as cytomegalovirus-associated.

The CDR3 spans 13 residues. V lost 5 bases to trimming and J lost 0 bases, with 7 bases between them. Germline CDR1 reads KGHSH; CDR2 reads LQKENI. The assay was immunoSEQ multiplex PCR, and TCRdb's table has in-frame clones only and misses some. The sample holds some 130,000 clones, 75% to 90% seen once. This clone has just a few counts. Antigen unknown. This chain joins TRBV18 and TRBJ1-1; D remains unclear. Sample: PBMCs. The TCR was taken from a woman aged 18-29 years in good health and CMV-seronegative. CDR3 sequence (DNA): TGTGCCAGCTCAGAAACAGTGAACACTGAAGCTTTCTTT. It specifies CASSETVNTEAFF. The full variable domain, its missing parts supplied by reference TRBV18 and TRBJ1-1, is NAGVMQNPRHLVRRRGQEARLRCSPMKGHSHVYWYRQLPEEGLKFMVYLQKENIIDESGMPKERFSAEFPKEGPSILRIQQVVRGDSAAYFCASSETVNTEAFFGQGTRLTVV.